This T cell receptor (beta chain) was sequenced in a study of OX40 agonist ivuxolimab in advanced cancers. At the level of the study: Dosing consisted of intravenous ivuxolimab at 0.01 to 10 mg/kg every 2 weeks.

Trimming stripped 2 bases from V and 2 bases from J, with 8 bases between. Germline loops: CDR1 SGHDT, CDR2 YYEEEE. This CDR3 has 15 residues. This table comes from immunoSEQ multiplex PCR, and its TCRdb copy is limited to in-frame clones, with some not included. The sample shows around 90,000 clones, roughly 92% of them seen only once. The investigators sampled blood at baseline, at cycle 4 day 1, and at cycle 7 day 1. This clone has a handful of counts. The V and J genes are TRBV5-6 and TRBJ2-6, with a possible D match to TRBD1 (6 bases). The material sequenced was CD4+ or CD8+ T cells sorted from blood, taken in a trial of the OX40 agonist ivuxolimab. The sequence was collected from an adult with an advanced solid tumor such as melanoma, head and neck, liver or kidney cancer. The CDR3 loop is CASSLGGAGANVLTF. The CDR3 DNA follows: TGTGCCAGCAGCTTAGGGGGTGCTGGGGCCAACGTCCTGACTTTC.